These T cell receptor beta chains were read from a single sample in a study of T-cell memory formation after mild COVID-19. In TCRdb, the 5' RACE reads were re-called with MiXCR into one record per CDR3 protein. Of 270,000 or so distinct CDR3 sequences in the sample, around 17% were seen once. Sequenced: PBMCs or a T cell subset sorted from them (not recorded which). The receptors originated from a man younger than 30 who had mild COVID-19 (a few samples of this study predate the infection). Cell type and time point are not known. The CDR3 runs from the conserved cysteine through the conserved F or W. The order of the fields is J gene, clone size, D gene, V gene, CDR3 length, CDR3 DNA, CDR3 protein. A D gene is named only where the DNA matches it firmly. Clone sizes are given selectively: once, few, many, or a class where the clone is expanded.

>TRBJ2-3|many|.|TRBV9|14
TGTGCCAGCAGCGTAGAGCCTCTCACAGATACGCAGTATTTT
CASSVEPLTDTQYF
>TRBJ2-7|few|.|TRBV29-1|16
TGCAGCGTTGAATGGGACCAAGGGTTCCGGGTGAACGAGCAGTACTTC
CSVEWDQGFRVNEQYF
>TRBJ1-5|few|.|TRBV5-1|18
TGCGCCAGCAGCTTGGGGCCATCAGGAGACCTTAGCAATCAGCCCCAGCATTTT
CASSLGPSGDLSNQPQHF
>TRBJ1-5|.|.|TRBV3-1|14
TGTGCCAGCAGCCTTTGGGGTCGCGGTCAGCCCCAGCATTTT
CASSLWGRGQPQHF
>TRBJ2-5|.|TRBD2|TRBV7-2|15
TGTGCCAGCAGCACCCAGACTAGCGGGGGGGAGACCCAGTACTTC
CASSTQTSGGETQYF
>TRBJ2-6|few|.|TRBV7-8|14
TGTGCCAGCAGCTTAGTTCTGGGGGCCAACGTCCTGACTTTC
CASSLVLGANVLTF
>TRBJ1-4|.|.|TRBV28|12
TGTGCCAGCACAGAACAGAATGAAAAACTGTTTTTT
CASTEQNEKLFF
>TRBJ2-1|many|.|TRBV5-1|11
TGCGCCAGCAGCTTGGGTTGGGAGCAGTTCTTC
CASSLGWEQFF
>TRBJ2-5|.|.|TRBV7-9|10
TGTGCCAGCACCCAATTATCCCAGTACTTC
CASTQLSQYF
>TRBJ2-7|few|TRBD1|TRBV18|13
TGTGCCAGCTCAGCGGGACAGGAGTACGAGCAGTACTTC
CASSAGQEYEQYF
>TRBJ2-2|many|TRBD1|TRBV4-3|14
TGCGCCAGCAGCCACGACAGGGGGCCCGGGGAGCTGTTTTTT
CASSHDRGPGELFF
>TRBJ2-3|few|.|TRBV5-1|14
TGCGCCAGCAGTAGGGACCTCGGGACAGATACGCAGTATTTT
CASSRDLGTDTQYF
>TRBJ1-2|.|.|TRBV18|14
TGTGCCAGCTCACCTCGGGAGTTTAACTATGGCTACACCTTC
CASSPREFNYGYTF
>TRBJ2-3|few|.|TRBV20-1|16
TGCAGTGCTTCGGGACCCCCCCCAGGGAGCACAGATACGCAGTATTTT
CSASGPPPGSTDTQYF
>TRBJ1-4|.|.|TRBV6-5|16
TGTGCCAGCAGTTATGCCAGAATACCAACTAATGAAAAACTGTTTTTT
CASSYARIPTNEKLFF
>TRBJ2-3|few|.|TRBV7-6|16
TGTGCCAGCAGCCCACAACAGGGGGGGTACACAGATACGCAGTATTTT
CASSPQQGGYTDTQYF
>TRBJ2-1|.|TRBD1|TRBV6-2/TRBV6-3|13
TGTGCCAGCAGTGACAGGGAAGCAAATGAGCAGTTCTTC
CASSDREANEQFF
>TRBJ2-2|few|.|TRBV29-1|11
TGCAGCGGGAGAAGCACCGGGGAGCTGTTTTTT
CSGRSTGELFF
>TRBJ2-2|.|.|TRBV7-3|12
TGTGCCAGCAGCTTAACCCCCGGGGAGCTGATTTTT
CASSLTPGELIF
>TRBJ2-3|few|TRBD2|TRBV4-2|14
TGTGCCAGCAGCCCGTGGGGCGGGGGAGATACGCAGTATTTT
CASSPWGGGDTQYF
>TRBJ2-2|.|.|TRBV20-1|13
TGCAGTGCTAGAGCCCTCCCCGGCGGGGAGCTGTTTTTT
CSARALPGGELFF
>TRBJ2-3|.|.|TRBV7-6|14
TGTGCCAGCAGCTCCCCGGTGTCGGGAGATACGCAGTATTTT
CASSSPVSGDTQYF
>TRBJ2-3|.|.|TRBV7-9|10
TGTGCCAGCGGATCAGATACGCAGTATTTT
CASGSDTQYF
>TRBJ2-2|.|.|TRBV6-5|14
TGTGCCAGCAGTTACTCAGGCAAAACCGGGGAGCTGTTTTTT
CASSYSGKTGELFF
>TRBJ1-2|.|.|TRBV7-2|14
TGTGCCAGCCGTGCAGGACACTCTACGTATGGCTACACCTTC
CASRAGHSTYGYTF
>TRBJ1-4|few|.|TRBV10-2|15
TGCGCCAGCAGTGAAAGAGCGGTAAACCCTGAAAAACTGTTTTTT
CASSERAVNPEKLFF
>TRBJ2-5|.|.|TRBV5-4|12
TGTGCCAGCAGCTTGGGGGCAGGGGAGCCGTACTTC
CASSLGAGEPYF
>TRBJ1-1|.|.|TRBV11-3|13
TGTGCCAGCAGCTTCGACAGACACACTGAAGCTTTCTTT
CASSFDRHTEAFF
>TRBJ2-5|few|TRBD2|TRBV4-3|15
TGCGCCAGCAGCCAAGAGGCTAGCGGGGGTCAGACCCAGTACTTC
CASSQEASGGQTQYF
>TRBJ1-2|.|TRBD1|TRBV6-2/TRBV6-3|18
TGTGCCAGCAGGCAGAACCCAAATCGACAGGGTATCGACTATGGCTACACCTTC
CASRQNPNRQGIDYGYTF
>TRBJ2-5|few|.|TRBV5-1|16
TGCGCCAGCAGCTCAAATGGGCCAGGGAGCAAGAGAACCCAGTACTTC
CASSSNGPGSKRTQYF
>TRBJ1-6|.|TRBD1|TRBV25-1|13
TGTGCCAGCAGAGACAGGGAAGGCTCACCCCTCCACTTT
CASRDREGSPLHF
>TRBJ1-6|.|.|TRBV7-3|14
TGTGCCAGCAGCTCGGGACTTGGTAATTCACCCCTCCACTTT
CASSSGLGNSPLHF
>TRBJ2-5|few|TRBD1|TRBV25-1|15
TGTGCCAGCAGTGACGACAGGGGCCCGGGAGAGACCCAGTACTTC
CASSDDRGPGETQYF
>TRBJ2-3|.|TRBD2|TRBV7-9|17
TGTGCCAGCAGCTTATCGTCTAGCGGGGCATCACGGGATACGCAGTATTTT
CASSLSSSGASRDTQYF
>TRBJ2-3|.|.|TRBV5-1|13
TGCGCCAGCAGGTCGTCTAGCACAGATACGCAGTATTTT
CASRSSSTDTQYF
>TRBJ1-3|.|.|TRBV6-5|13
TGTGCCAGCAGTGAGCCAGGTGGAAACACCATATATTTT
CASSEPGGNTIYF
>TRBJ2-1|few|.|TRBV6-1|16
TGTGCCAGCAGTGAACTCGCGGGGTCGCCCTACAATGAGCAGTTCTTC
CASSELAGSPYNEQFF
>TRBJ2-1|many|TRBD1|TRBV12-3/TRBV12-4|15
TGTGCCAGCAGTGAGGGGACAGGGGGCTACAATGAGCAGTTCTTC
CASSEGTGGYNEQFF
>TRBJ2-7|few|TRBD2|TRBV7-2|15
TGTGCCAGCAGCCCGGGGAGGGGCCGCTCCTACGAGCAGTACTTC
CASSPGRGRSYEQYF
>TRBJ2-3|few|.|TRBV7-3|16
TGTGCCAGCAGCTCCGAGAGAACTCGGGGAGCAGATACGCAGTATTTT
CASSSERTRGADTQYF
>TRBJ1-1|few|.|TRBV4-3|16
TGCGCCAGCAGCCAAGGAGGAAACGATCTGAACACTGAAGCTTTCTTT
CASSQGGNDLNTEAFF
>TRBJ2-5|.|.|TRBV7-9|13
TGTGCCAGCAGAGAAGGGACTCAAGAGACCCAGTACTTC
CASREGTQETQYF
>TRBJ1-5|.|TRBD1|TRBV7-2|19
TGTGCCAGCAGCCAAGGGAGGTGGGGACAGGGGTTTAGCAATCAGCCCCAGCATTTT
CASSQGRWGQGFSNQPQHF
>TRBJ1-4|many|TRBD1|TRBV3-1|12
TGTGCCAGCAGCCCAGGGGGCGAGGCCTCGTTCTTT
CASSPGGEASFF